Listed here are 9 T cell receptor beta chains from one sample, sequenced in a study of T cell responses to AZD1222 COVID-19 vaccine. Data came from immunoSEQ multiplex PCR; TCRdb stores just in-frame clones and leaves some out. The sample carries tens of thousands of clones, 75% to 90% recorded once. Sequencing used peripheral blood, obtained on day 0 of AZD1222 vaccination. The receptors were gathered from an adult in good health.

The V and J genes are TRBV5-6 and TRBJ1-5; 7 nucleotides align to TRBD1. CDR3 length: 14 amino acids. Germline V CDR1 and CDR2: SGHDT, YYEEEE. The V gene end was trimmed by 4 bases and the J gene end by 5 bases; junction bases not matched to a gene: 6. The CDR3 region is CASSRRQGDQPQHF. The CDR3 nucleotides read TGTGCCAGCAGCCGCCGACAGGGCGATCAGCCCCAGCATTTT.

V usage is TRBV3-1 (or the pseudogene TRBV3-2) and J usage is TRBJ1-2; tentatively, D is TRBD1 (5 bases). The V and J ends lost 0 bases and 2 bases respectively, with 7 bases between them. CDR3 length: 14 amino acids. From germline, CDR1 is LGHDT and CDR2 YNNKEL (reference sequence). The CDR3 loop reads CASSQDGGNYGYTF. CDR3 coding DNA: TGTGCCAGCAGCCAAGATGGGGGGAACTATGGCTACACCTTC.

This sequence joins TRBV3-1 (or the pseudogene TRBV3-2) and TRBJ1-2; 7 positions agree with TRBD1. The CDR3 is 16 amino acids. Germline lookup yields CDR1 LGHDT and CDR2 YNNKEL (reference sequence). Trimming at V came to 0 bases and at J to 4 bases, leaving 8 bases not matched to a gene. As DNA, the CDR3 is TGTGCCAGCAGCCAAGAAGGCGGGACAGCGGTCTATGGCTACACCTTC. It specifies CASSQEGGTAVYGYTF.

The V call is TRBV6-5, the J call TRBJ2-7; TRBD1 matches 9 bases. CDR1 MNHEY and CDR2 SVGAGI come from the germline V gene. Trimming cost V 2 bases and J 2 bases; bases outside gene matches: 7. CDR3 size: 16 residues. The CDR3 nucleotides are TGTGCCAGCAGTTACGCCTTGGGACAGGGAACCTACGAGCAGTACTTC. It codes for CASSYALGQGTYEQYF.

The CDR3 sequence is CASSLSVWFGKSDNEQFF. CDR3 in DNA: TGTGCCAGCAGCTTATCTGTCTGGTTTGGGAAGTCTGACAATGAGCAGTTCTTC. V is TRBV7-9 and J is TRBJ2-1; D not resolved. V lost 2 bases to trimming and J lost 5 bases, with 22 bases between them. The CDR3 consists of 18 residues. The germline gives CDR1 SEHNR, CDR2 FQNEAQ (reference sequence).

The rearrangement joins TRBV7-2 to TRBJ1-1, with D unclear. The germline V gene has CDR1 SGHTA and CDR2 FQGNSA. Trimming removed 1 base from V and 1 base from J, with 7 bases in between. The CDR3 extends over 14 amino acids. The CDR3 region is CASSLGGANTEAFF. CDR3 coding DNA: TGTGCCAGCAGCTTAGGAGGCGCGAACACTGAAGCTTTCTTT.

The chain recombines TRBV7-8 with TRBJ1-3; D unresolved. The CDR3 extends over 15 amino acids. Trimming cost V 5 bases and J 2 bases, with 13 bases left between them. Germline V gene sequence: CDR1 SGHVS, CDR2 FQNEAQ. CDR3 residues: CASSPGLKAGNTIYF. The CDR3 coding sequence is TGTGCCAGCAGCCCAGGACTCAAGGCTGGAAACACCATATATTTT.

The rearrangement joins TRBV2 to TRBJ2-2; D call uncertain. Trimming took 4 bases from V and 3 from J, leaving 6 bases between them. Germline V gene sequence: CDR1 SNHLY, CDR2 FYNNEI. The CDR3 loop spans 13 amino acids. Written as DNA, the CDR3 is TGTGCCAGCAGTGTAGAATACACCGGGGAGCTGTTTTTT. Protein sequence: CASSVEYTGELFF.

This chain links TRBV6-2 or TRBV6-3 with TRBJ2-1; D may match TRBD1 or TRBD2 (5 bases each). Germline V gene sequence: CDR1 MNHEY, CDR2 SVGEGT. V was pared by 5 bases and J by 9 bases, with 17 bases between. The CDR3 loop spans 14 amino acids. CDR3 nucleotide sequence: TGTGCCAGCAGTGCCGGGGTTAGAAGGGGTGAGCAGTTCTTC. It encodes CASSAGVRRGEQFF.